These 29 T cell receptor beta chains share one sample of origin, sequenced in a study of blood T cell repertoires in COVID-19. The repertoire was sequenced with immunoSEQ multiplex PCR; TCRdb's copy has only in-frame clones and lacks some. The table has 150,000 to 200,000 clones, around four fifths seen once. The sequenced sample was peripheral blood. The source of these receptors is a woman aged 80 or over with COVID-19, enrolled during active disease.

This clone has only one observation. The chain uses TRBV4-1 and TRBJ1-2; tentatively, D is TRBD1 (5 bases). Deletions cut 4 bases from V and 5 bases from J, with 14 bases between. Germline V gene sequence: CDR1 MGHRA, CDR2 YSYEKL. The CDR3 has 14 amino acids. The CDR3 is CASSLDSSGYGYTF. The CDR3 nucleotides read TGCGCCAGCAGCCTCGACAGCTCAGGGTATGGCTACACCTTC.

This rearrangement joins TRBV19 to TRBJ1-6; tentatively, D is TRBD1 (5 bases). From germline, CDR1 is LNHDA and CDR2 SQIVND (reference sequence). Trimming cost V 3 bases and J 0 bases, with 9 bases left between them. The CDR3 spans 16 residues. The CDR3 DNA is TGTGCCAGTAGTATGAGACAGAGCTCCTATAATTCACCCCTCCACTTT. This gives the protein CASSMRQSSYNSPLHF.

The chain is built from TRBV29-1 and TRBJ1-2; TRBD1 is a possible D gene (6 bases). V lost 7 bases, J lost 8 bases, and 17 bases lay in between. In germline, CDR1 is SQVTM, CDR2 ANQGSEA. CDR3 length: 12 residues. The CDR3 region has the DNA TGCAGCGCGGGGCGGACAGATTTCGGCTACACCTTC. This sequence encodes CSAGRTDFGYTF.

V gene TRBV27 combines with J gene TRBJ2-7; D uncertain. The CDR3 runs 15 residues. V lost 5 bases to trimming and J lost 7 bases, with 21 bases between them. Germline lookup yields CDR1 MNHEY and CDR2 SMNVEV (reference sequence). CDR3 nucleotides: TGTGCCAGCAGTATGACCCCTCAGACCCCCGGGGAGCAGTACTTC. It codes for CASSMTPQTPGEQYF.

The rearrangement joins TRBV3-1 (or the pseudogene TRBV3-2) to TRBJ1-2; a possible D gene is TRBD1 (6 bases). With 2 bases removed from V and 4 bases from J, the gap between germline ends came to 11 bases. CDR1 LGHDT and CDR2 YNNKEL come from the germline V gene (reference sequence). This CDR3 region has 14 residues. CDR3 DNA sequence: TGTGCCAGCAGCCAACCCGGACAGACCTATGGCTACACCTTC. Translation: CASSQPGQTYGYTF.

The J gene is TRBJ2-3, the V gene TRBV27; 9 bases are shared with TRBD1. V was clipped by 4 bases and J by 8 bases; unmatched bases: 7. Germline V gives CDR1 MNHEY, CDR2 SMNVEV (reference sequence). CDR3 size: 14 residues. Here the CDR3 DNA reads TGTGCCAGCAGTTCTGCAGGACAGGGGTTTACGCAGTATTTT. Translating gives CASSSAGQGFTQYF.

This CDR3 is CASSEGVGRLYEQYF. CDR3 DNA: TGTGCCAGCAGTGAAGGGGTGGGCAGGCTCTACGAGCAGTACTTC. The V and J genes are TRBV6-1 and TRBJ2-7; D is unresolved. The CDR3 consists of 15 residues. Trimming removed 1 base at V and 3 bases at J, with 13 bases between. Germline values: CDR1 MNHNS, CDR2 SASEGT.

The genes are TRBV9 and TRBJ1-3, with D perhaps TRBD1 (6 bases). The V and J ends lost 3 bases and 2 bases respectively, with 15 bases between them. The CDR3 has 16 amino acids. Germline V gives CDR1 SGDLS, CDR2 YYNGEE. Written as DNA, the CDR3 is TGTGCCAGCAGCGGGGGATCAAGGACAGCTGGAAACACCATATATTTT. Its translation is CASSGGSRTAGNTIYF.

The chain recombines TRBV11-3 with TRBJ2-1, with D possibly being TRBD2 (6 bases). The CDR3 spans 14 residues. Germline V lookup: CDR1 SGHNT, CDR2 YENEEA. Trimming left V 2 bases short and J 7 bases short, with 12 bases between. As DNA, the CDR3 is TGTGCCAGCAGCTTACGGGGGTCTAATAATGAGCAGTTCTTC. Translated: CASSLRGSNNEQFF.

J is TRBJ2-2 and V is TRBV5-4, with 8 bases lining up with TRBD1. The CDR3 extends over 16 amino acids. From germline, CDR1 is SGHNT and CDR2 YYREEE (reference sequence). With V trimmed by 0 bases and J by 6 bases, 7 bases remained unmatched. The CDR3 DNA sequence: TGTGCCAGCAGCTTGGTGGACAGGGTAGGCGCCGGGGAGCTGTTTTTT. Protein product: CASSLVDRVGAGELFF.

The CDR3 spells CASSQSWDRELAGELFF. The DNA for the CDR3 is TGCGCCAGCAGTCAATCGTGGGACAGGGAGTTGGCCGGGGAGCTGTTTTTT. V gene TRBV23-1 combines with J gene TRBJ2-2, with TRBD1 matching over 9 bases. TRBV23-1 is reported as an ORF; its role is uncertain. V lost 0 bases, J lost 6 bases, and 8 bases stayed unmatched. The CDR3 runs to 17 residues.

This clone showed up just once. J is TRBJ2-1 and V is TRBV20-1; D not resolved. This CDR3 comprises 10 residues. V gave up 6 bases and J gave up 5 bases, with 5 bases separating them. Germline V gene sequence: CDR1 DFQATT, CDR2 SNEGSKA (reference sequence). The CDR3 DNA follows: TGCAGTGCCCACAACAATGAGCAGTTCTTC. Its translation: CSAHNNEQFF.

This chain connects TRBV5-1 to TRBJ2-1, with D tentatively TRBD2 (6 bases). Trimming removed 4 bases from V and 7 bases from J, with 21 bases in between. The CDR3 totals 16 residues. The germline gives CDR1 SGHRS, CDR2 YFSETQ. The CDR3 sequence is CASSPGWDPGGNEQFF. The CDR3 bases are TGCGCCAGCAGCCCTGGTTGGGACCCCGGGGGTAATGAGCAGTTCTTC. Full variable domain (rest looked up from reference TRBV5-1 and TRBJ2-1): KAGVTQTPRYLIKTRGQQVTLSCSPISGHRSVSWYQQTPGQGLQFLFEYFSETQRNKGNFPGRFSGRQFSNSRSEMNVSTLELGDSALYLCASSPGWDPGGNEQFFGPGTRLTVL.

The chain employs TRBV7-2 and TRBJ2-7; 13 positions match TRBD2. CDR3 length equals 16 residues. The ends lost 2 bases at V and 2 bases at J; junction bases unmatched: 3. The germline V gene has CDR1 SGHTA and CDR2 FQGNSA. CDR3: CASSLLGLAGAYEQYF. Here the CDR3 DNA reads TGTGCCAGCAGCTTATTAGGACTAGCGGGGGCCTACGAGCAGTACTTC.

This chain links TRBV28 with TRBJ1-4; no reliable D call. Trimming took off 8 bases at V and 5 bases at J, with 9 bases between the two ends. CDR3 length equals 12 residues. The germline CDR1 and CDR2 sequences are MDHEN and SYDVKM. DNA for the CDR3: TGTGCCAGCTCCGGACTAAATGAAAAACTGTTTTTT. This gives the protein CASSGLNEKLFF.

This clone was recorded only once. The chain recombines TRBV4-1 with TRBJ2-3; D perhaps matches TRBD1 (6 bases). V was trimmed by 3 bases and J by 2 bases, leaving 12 bases between them. Germline CDR1 reads MGHRA; CDR2 reads YSYEKL. The CDR3 is 15 amino acids. The CDR3 protein is CASSQDRIVTDTQYF. In DNA form, the CDR3 reads TGCGCCAGCAGCCAGGACAGAATCGTCACAGATACGCAGTATTTT.

This clone was observed a handful of times. The gene calls are TRBV18 and TRBJ1-2; D gene uncertain. V lost 6 bases and J lost 4, with 15 bases in between. The CDR3 totals 14 residues. Germline CDR1 reads KGHSH; CDR2 reads LQKENI. The CDR3 here is CASSPGGEGYGYTF. DNA for the CDR3: TGTGCCAGCTCCCCTGGCGGGGAAGGCTATGGCTACACCTTC.

The V gene is TRBV5-4, the J gene TRBJ2-1; 15 bases match TRBD2. Germline V gene lookup returns CDR1 SGHNT and CDR2 YYREEE (reference sequence). CDR3 length equals 18 residues. J was trimmed by 3 bases and V by 4 bases; bases with no gene match: 8. The CDR3 region is CASSPPLGLAGGYNEQFF. CDR3 nucleotide sequence: TGTGCCAGCAGCCCACCTTTGGGACTAGCGGGGGGCTACAATGAGCAGTTCTTC. Combining the CDR3 with reference TRBV5-4 and TRBJ2-1 gives the whole variable domain ETGVTQSPTHLIKTRGQQVTLRCSSQSGHNTVSWYQQALGQGPQFIFQYYREEENGRGNFPPRFSGLQFPNYSSELNVNALELDDSALYLCASSPPLGLAGGYNEQFFGPGTRLTVL.

This chain uses TRBV2 with TRBJ2-5, with TRBD1 identical over 8 bases. The CDR3 sequence is 14 residues long. V dropped 7 bases and J dropped 4; count of bases not matched to a gene: 8. CDR1 is SNHLY, CDR2 FYNNEI, per germline. The CDR3 nucleotides are TGTGCCAGCATGGGACAGGTGCCCGGAGAGACCCAGTACTTC. Translated, it gives CASMGQVPGETQYF.

This clone was counted a single time. The rearrangement joins TRBV29-1 to TRBJ2-5; TRBD1 matches at 8 bases. Germline V gene lookup returns CDR1 SQVTM and CDR2 ANQGSEA. This CDR3 has 13 residues. The trim removed 6 bases at V and 5 bases at J, leaving 8 bases unmatched. The CDR3 region is CSVAQTGVETQYF. The CDR3 nucleotides read TGCAGCGTCGCTCAGACAGGGGTGGAGACCCAGTACTTC. The whole variable domain, remainder taken from reference TRBV29-1 and TRBJ2-5, is SAVISQKPSRDICQRGTSLTIQCQVDSQVTMMFWYRQQPGQSLTLIATANQGSEATYESGFVIDKFPISRPNLTFSTLTVSNMSPEDSSIYLCSVAQTGVETQYFGPGTRLLVL.

The chain links TRBV15 to TRBJ1-4; 7 nucleotides line up with TRBD1. J gave up 6 bases and V 6 bases, and 10 bases lay outside the gene matches. Germline assignment: CDR1 LNHNV and CDR2 YYDKDF (reference sequence). The CDR3 totals 15 residues. CDR3 nucleotides: TGTGCCACCAGGGGGGACAGCGGTTGGCATGAAAAACTGTTTTTT. It specifies CATRGDSGWHEKLFF.

V gene TRBV12-1 combines with J gene TRBJ1-2. TRBV12-1 corresponds to a pseudogene. The CDR3 is made up of 16 amino acids. The CDR3 nucleotides read TGTGCCAGCAGCTCACCTCGCCCCTATGCTAACTATGGCTACACCTTC. It translates to CASSSPRPYANYGYTF.

The CDR3 spells CASSAGYTEAFF. Written as DNA, the CDR3 is TGTGCCAGCTCGGCGGGGTACACTGAAGCTTTCTTT. The chain recombines TRBV2 with TRBJ1-1; no definite D call. The CDR3 spans 12 residues. Germline loops: CDR1 SNHLY, CDR2 FYNNEI. V was cut by 8 bases and J by 3 bases, with 10 bases left in between.

The V call is TRBV3-1 (or the pseudogene TRBV3-2), the J call TRBJ1-5; TRBD1 agrees at 10 bases. The V and J ends lost 0 bases and 7 bases, in that order; junction bases with no gene match: 6. CDR3 size: 16 residues. The germline V gene has CDR1 LGHDT and CDR2 YNNKEL (reference sequence). CDR3 nucleotide sequence: TGTGCCAGCAGCCAAGATCGGACAGGGGGGGGACAGCCCCAGCATTTT. Translating gives CASSQDRTGGGQPQHF.

The chain has TRBV11-2 and TRBJ2-7, with D possibly matching TRBD1 (7 bases). The ends were cut back, 6 bases at V and 0 bases at J, with 12 bases in the middle. The CDR3 extends over 14 amino acids. Germline CDR1 and CDR2: SGHAT and FQNNGV. The DNA for the CDR3 is TGTGCCAGCAGGGCAGGGGGGAGCTCCTACGAGCAGTACTTC. The encoded protein is CASRAGGSSYEQYF.

The rearrangement joins TRBV19 to TRBJ2-1; the match to TRBD2 covers 7 bases. J was trimmed by 9 bases and V by 11 bases; bases with no gene match: 4. The CDR3 runs 10 residues. Germline loops: CDR1 LNHDA, CDR2 SQIVND (reference sequence). In nucleotides, the CDR3 is TGTGCCGGCGGGACTACTGAGCAGTTCTTC. Translating gives CAGGTTEQFF.

The chain recombines TRBV6-6 with TRBJ1-4, with TRBD1 matching over 9 bases. There are 16 residues in the CDR3. V trimming: 0 bases; J trimming: 8 bases; junction bases outside the gene matches: 7. CDR1 MNHNY and CDR2 SVGAGI come from the germline V gene (reference sequence). The CDR3 loop reads CASSYSQQGAGEKLFF. For the CDR3, the DNA is TGTGCCAGCAGTTACTCCCAACAGGGGGCGGGCGAAAAACTGTTTTTT.

This chain uses TRBV4-1 with TRBJ2-1; 7 bases map to TRBD1. The CDR3 runs to 15 residues. Trimming took 0 bases from V and 4 from J; bases not matched to a gene: 3. From germline, CDR1 is MGHRA and CDR2 YSYEKL. The CDR3 spells CASSQDPTGYNEQFF. CDR3 sequence (DNA): TGCGCCAGCAGCCAAGACCCGACAGGGTACAATGAGCAGTTCTTC.

J is TRBJ2-4 and V is TRBV6-6, with 8 positions matching TRBD1. Germline-derived CDR1 and CDR2 are MNHNY and SVGAGI (reference sequence). The CDR3 extends over 16 amino acids. V lost 2 bases, J lost 6 bases, and 9 bases stayed unmatched. CDR3 sequence reads: CASSYTPGGFVNIQYF. The CDR3 DNA reads as TGTGCCAGCAGTTACACCCCAGGGGGCTTCGTAAACATTCAGTACTTC.